This TCR beta chain emerged from a study of T cells in Graves' hyperthyroidism and ophthalmopathy. V shed 6 bases and J shed 1 base, with 13 bases lying between them. The length of the CDR3 is 13 residues. Germline CDR1 DFQATT, CDR2 SNEGSKA (reference sequence). There were TCR beta CDR3 regions amplified from RNA transcripts. HTBI primers were the set used in a first-round RT-PCR of the TCR CDR3. TCRdb re-called the multiplex PCR reads with MiXCR, one entry per CDR3 protein. The sample records fewer than 400,000 distinct CDR3 sequences, around 15% being singletons. This clonotype was recorded many times. Its antigen is currently unknown. Patients showing uncontrolled infection, other autoimmune disease, pregnancy or lactation were ineligible. Using around 10 ml of fresh peripheral blood, PBMCs were prepared. Broader study findings: Appearing also in blood were most of the thyroid clonotypes expanded above 0.001.

This chain links TRBV20-1 with TRBJ2-7; no firm D call. Sequenced: blood. The clonotype was recovered from a middle-aged man with Graves' ophthalmopathy. CDR3 nucleotide sequence: TGCAGTGCCCCAGGTCCGCCTTCCTACGAGCAGTACTTC. Protein product: CSAPGPPSYEQYF.